One TCR beta chain is described in this entry. Antigen specificity is unknown. These data are taken from a study of cytomegalovirus exposure and HLA in healthy donors. Study findings and constraints: As immune exposure information, only CMV serostatus was available. According to a later analysis, donors in an Asian-associated ancestry cluster reportedly had fewer N-insertions than the roughly 670-donor mean. Earlier analysis looked at TCR beta V segments, and most were productive about 90% or about 30% of the time.

It was with 60 Vbeta and 13 Jbeta primers that the PCR ran. Only in-frame clones appear in the TCRdb table, and some are missing; sequencing was by immunoSEQ multiplex PCR. The sample yields 200,000 to 250,000 clones, about four fifths seen once. The specimen sequenced was PBMCs. This TCR was recovered from a woman in her forties in good health and CMV-seropositive.

This CDR3 is CASSFLTVEAFF. Here the CDR3 DNA reads TGTGCCAGCAGCTTCTTGACAGTTGAAGCTTTCTTT. The chain joins TRBV7-9 to TRBJ1-1; the D gene is possibly TRBD1 (5 bases). Germline values: CDR1 SEHNR, CDR2 FQNEAQ (reference sequence). The CDR3 has 12 amino acids. The V and J ends lost 3 bases and 7 bases respectively, with 9 bases between them.